Presented here are 16 T cell receptor beta chains from one specimen sequenced in a study of post-analysis software for immune sequencing data. No antigens are known for them. Whole-study findings and limits: TRBV segments more frequent in patients than in controls numbered about five and included TRBV5-6, TRBV5-1 and TRBV20-1.

Presence of unique molecular identifiers characterized the TCR beta cDNA libraries. TCRdb re-analysed the PCR reads in MiXCR, keeping a single row per CDR3 protein. Among approximately 730,000 distinct CDR3 sequences listed, 25% to 30% were seen once. Sequencing was performed on blood. These TCRs come from a girl aged 5-17 years with multiple sclerosis.

The chain links TRBV11-3 to TRBJ2-1; the D gene is possibly TRBD1 (6 bases). The DNA end is more similar to TRBJ2-7, so the J call may be wrong. This CDR3 comprises 15 residues. Germline assignment: CDR1 SGHNT and CDR2 YENEEA. This CDR3 is CASSTEGVSYNEQYF. CDR3 DNA sequence: TGTGCCAGCAGCACCGAGGGGGTCTCCTACAATGAGCAGTACTTC.

This clonotype came up a few times. This rearrangement joins TRBV20-1 to TRBJ1-1; 9 nucleotides match TRBD1. CDR1 and CDR2 (germline): DFQATT, SNEGSKA (reference sequence). The J segment lost 4 bases and the V segment lost 6 bases, leaving 3 bases of the junction unmatched. The CDR3 length is 12 residues. The CDR3 region has the DNA TGCAGTGCCAGGGACAGGGTCACTGAAGCTTTCTTT. It encodes CSARDRVTEAFF.

This clonotype was observed a few times. The rearrangement uses TRBV7-9 and TRBJ2-7; D assignment may be TRBD1 or TRBD2 (5 bases each). V lost 4 bases and J 2 bases, leaving 12 bases between the germline ends. The germline V gene has CDR1 SEHNR and CDR2 FQNEAQ (reference sequence). This CDR3 has 14 amino acids. This CDR3 reads CASSSGTVPYEQYF. CDR3 bases: TGTGCCAGCAGCTCGGGGACGGTTCCCTACGAGCAGTACTTC.

This clonotype was counted many times. The genes are TRBV20-1 and TRBJ2-3; TRBD1 aligns across 7 bases. This CDR3 spans 12 amino acids. Germline V gene lookup returns CDR1 DFQATT and CDR2 SNEGSKA (reference sequence). V was pared by 5 bases and J by 4 bases, with 3 bases of the junction left unmatched. The CDR3 coding sequence is TGCAGTGCTCGAACAGGGGCAGATACGCAGTATTTT. Its protein is CSARTGADTQYF.

This clonotype has just a few counts. J is TRBJ2-1 and V is TRBV6-4; 7 nucleotides line up with TRBD2. The CDR3 totals 15 residues. The V and J ends lost 6 bases and 6 bases, in that order; junction bases with no gene match: 11. Germline V gene data show CDR1 as MRHNA and CDR2 as SNTAGT. CDR3 sequence reads: CASSLSPGLPNEQFF. As DNA, the CDR3 is TGTGCCAGCAGCCTATCTCCGGGACTACCCAATGAGCAGTTCTTC.

On this clonotype: The junction differs from germline at one of its ends, possibly a read error. The rearrangement uses TRBV10-3 and TRBJ2-3, with D maybe TRBD1 (5 bases). Germline CDR1 ENHRY, CDR2 SYGVKD. The CDR3 has 11 amino acids. CDR3 residues: CAIEDTGTQYF. CDR3 bases: TGTGCCATCGAGGACACAGGTACGCAGTATTTT.

This sequence joins TRBV5-1 and TRBJ2-1, with D maybe TRBD2 (5 bases). Germline loops: CDR1 SGHRS, CDR2 YFSETQ. Trimming took off 2 bases at V and 7 bases at J, with 16 bases between the two ends. The CDR3 sequence is 15 residues long. The CDR3 nucleotides read TGCGCCAGCAGCTTTAGCCGGGGAGTGGGGAATGAGCAGTTCTTC. It yields the protein CASSFSRGVGNEQFF.

The chain employs TRBV5-4 and TRBJ2-3; 7 bases agree with TRBD1. Per germline, CDR1 SGHNT and CDR2 YYREEE (reference sequence). The CDR3 length is 12 residues. V lost 5 bases and J lost 5; bases outside the gene matches: 2. The CDR3 sequence is CASRTGRDTQYF. In nucleotides, the CDR3 is TGTGCCAGCAGGACAGGGAGAGATACGCAGTATTTT. The full variable domain, completed using reference TRBV5-4 and TRBJ2-3, is ETGVTQSPTHLIKTRGQQVTLRCSSQSGHNTVSWYQQALGQGPQFIFQYYREEENGRGNFPPRFSGLQFPNYSSELNVNALELDDSALYLCASRTGRDTQYFGPGTRLTVL.

The chain recombines TRBV2 with TRBJ1-2, with 9 positions matching TRBD1. This CDR3 has 14 residues. CDR1 is SNHLY and CDR2 is FYNNEI in the germline V gene. The V segment lost 6 bases and the J segment 8 bases; nucleotides outside the gene matches: 10. The CDR3 is CASSSGTGMVGYTF. The CDR3 DNA follows: TGTGCCAGCAGCTCGGGGACAGGGATGGTCGGCTACACCTTC.

This clonotype was counted a few times. The CDR3: CASSLSRTGGYEQYF. The DNA for the CDR3 is TGTGCCAGCAGTTTATCCCGGACAGGGGGCTACGAGCAGTACTTC. V usage is TRBV27 and J usage is TRBJ2-7, with TRBD1 identical over 10 bases. Trimming took 0 bases from V and 3 from J; bases not matched to a gene: 2. From germline, CDR1 is MNHEY and CDR2 SMNVEV (reference sequence). The CDR3 consists of 15 residues.

This chain uses TRBV5-1 with TRBJ1-2; 7 bases map to TRBD1. Germline trimming cut 3 bases from V and 4 bases from J; bases unmatched to any gene: 15. Germline V gene sequence: CDR1 SGHRS, CDR2 YFSETQ. There are 17 residues in the CDR3. The chain's CDR3 is CASSSGTAPSGFYGYTF. CDR3 nucleotides: TGCGCCAGCAGCTCCGGGACAGCACCTTCGGGGTTCTATGGCTACACCTTC.

The sample holds one count of this clonotype. The chain couples TRBV4-3 to TRBJ1-2, with D uncertain. This CDR3 is 15 amino acids long. The germline V and J ends were trimmed by 1 base and 1 base, with 10 bases remaining between them. Germline lookup yields CDR1 LGHNA and CDR2 YSLEER. This chain's CDR3 is CASSQGPRDNYGYTF. DNA of the CDR3: TGCGCCAGCAGCCAAGGCCCGAGGGATAACTATGGCTACACCTTC.

This clonotype was observed a few times. This chain connects TRBV20-1 to TRBJ2-3; D is undetermined. The CDR3 consists of 14 residues. Germline assignment: CDR1 DFQATT and CDR2 SNEGSKA (reference sequence). Trimming removed 6 bases at V and 5 bases at J, with 18 bases between. The CDR3 region has the DNA TGCAGTGCCAGCATCAGGCTGCGTGGAGATACGCAGTATTTT. Encoded protein: CSASIRLRGDTQYF.

The DNA for the CDR3 is TGTGCCAGCAGCTCCGGACAGGGGCCACAAGAGACCCAGTACTTC. Its translation: CASSSGQGPQETQYF. This sequence joins TRBV7-9 and TRBJ2-5; TRBD1 agrees at 9 bases. This CDR3 has 15 residues. Germline loops: CDR1 SEHNR, CDR2 FQNEAQ (reference sequence). Trimming took 4 bases from V and 2 from J; bases not matched to a gene: 5. Drawing the rest from reference TRBV7-9 and TRBJ2-5, the complete variable domain is DTGVSQNPRHKITKRGQNVTFRCDPISEHNRLYWYRQTLGQGPEFLTYFQNEAQLEKSRLLSDRFSAERPKGSFSTLEIQRTEQGDSAMYLCASSSGQGPQETQYFGPGTRLLVL.

This clonotype was detected only a few times. This rearrangement joins TRBV7-2 to TRBJ2-3; D possibly corresponds to TRBD2 (5 bases). The CDR3 sequence is 15 residues long. The germline V gene has CDR1 SGHTA and CDR2 FQGNSA. Trimming cost V 7 bases and J 6 bases, with 20 bases left between them. The DNA for the CDR3 is TGTGCCAGCACCCCCGTTGGACCCACTAGGGATACGCAGTATTTT. Its protein is CASTPVGPTRDTQYF.

This chain links TRBV12-3 or TRBV12-4 with TRBJ1-1, with TRBD1 as a possible D gene (6 bases). V lost 7 bases to trimming and J lost 5 bases, with 11 bases between them. This CDR3 is built from 12 residues. The CDR3 spells CASKQGGTEAFF. CDR3 sequence (DNA): TGTGCCAGCAAACAGGGAGGGACTGAAGCTTTCTTT.